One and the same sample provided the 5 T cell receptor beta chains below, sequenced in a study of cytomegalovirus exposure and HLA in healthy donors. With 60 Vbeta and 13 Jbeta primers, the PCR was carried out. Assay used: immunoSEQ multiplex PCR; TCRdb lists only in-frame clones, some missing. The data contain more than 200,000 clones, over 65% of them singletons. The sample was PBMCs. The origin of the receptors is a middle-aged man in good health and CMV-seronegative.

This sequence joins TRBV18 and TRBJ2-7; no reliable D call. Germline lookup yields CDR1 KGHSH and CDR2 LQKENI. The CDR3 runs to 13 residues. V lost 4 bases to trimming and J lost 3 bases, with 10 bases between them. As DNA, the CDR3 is TGTGCCAGCTCACTCTACTCTGGCTACGAGCAGTACTTC. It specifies CASSLYSGYEQYF.

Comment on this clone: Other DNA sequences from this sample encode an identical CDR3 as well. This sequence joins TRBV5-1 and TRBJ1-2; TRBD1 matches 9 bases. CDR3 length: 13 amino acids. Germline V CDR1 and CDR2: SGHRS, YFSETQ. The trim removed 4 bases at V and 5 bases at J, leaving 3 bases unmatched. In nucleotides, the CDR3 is TGCGCCAGCAGCCCGGGACAGGGATATGGCTACACCTTC. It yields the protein CASSPGQGYGYTF.

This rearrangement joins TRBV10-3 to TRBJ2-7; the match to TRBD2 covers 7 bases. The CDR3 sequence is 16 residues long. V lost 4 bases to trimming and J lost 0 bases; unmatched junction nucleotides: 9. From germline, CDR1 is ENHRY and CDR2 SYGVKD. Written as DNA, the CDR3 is TGTGCCATCAGTGCCTGGTTGGGCGGGAGCTCCTACGAGCAGTACTTC. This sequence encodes CAISAWLGGSSYEQYF.

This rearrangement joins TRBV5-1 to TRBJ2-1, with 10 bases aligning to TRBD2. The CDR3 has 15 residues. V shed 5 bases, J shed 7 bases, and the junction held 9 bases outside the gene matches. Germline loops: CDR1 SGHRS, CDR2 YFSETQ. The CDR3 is CASRFLAGGSNEQFF. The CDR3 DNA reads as TGCGCCAGCAGGTTTTTAGCGGGAGGAAGTAATGAGCAGTTCTTC.

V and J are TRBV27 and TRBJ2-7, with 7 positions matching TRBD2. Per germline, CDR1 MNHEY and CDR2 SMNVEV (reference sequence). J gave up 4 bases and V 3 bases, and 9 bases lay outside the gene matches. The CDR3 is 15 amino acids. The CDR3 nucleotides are TGTGCCAGCAGTTTTAGGGCGGGGGTTCCTTACGAGCAGTACTTC. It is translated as CASSFRAGVPYEQYF.